The clone carrying this TCR beta chain appeared once. As yet, its antigen is unknown. This could be a read error, since a much larger clone is one nucleotide away. Broader study findings: Tumor-infiltrating Treg TCR alpha and beta sequences overlapped most with tumor naive CD4+ T cells, then blood naive. In terms of TCR gene usage, tumor memory CD4+ T cells clustered together with blood and lymph node memory CD4+ cells, as well as with lymph node naive CD4+ cells. Whole repertoires were not studied in the larger cohort, only one V-J beta rearrangement.

The CDR3 contains 17 residues. From germline, CDR1 is MNHEY and CDR2 SVGAGI. After constant-region reverse-primer amplification, full-length variable regions underwent semi-nested PCR with Nested Universal Primer A. Via MiXCR, TCRdb re-called the 5' RACE reads, giving one row per CDR3 protein. The table includes under 65,000 distinct CDR3 sequences, 20% to 25% detected once. Cells sorted as Tregs were CD4+, CD25+ and CD127-/low. The TCR sequence derives from a female donor with breast cancer. The genes are TRBV6-5 and TRBJ1-1; 11 bases map to TRBD1. The sequenced sample consisted of tumor-infiltrating Tregs sorted from the breast tumor. The CDR3, as DNA: TGTGCCAGCAGTTACCGTTGGACAGGGGGCAGAGGCACTGAAGCTTCCTTT. It translates to CASSYRWTGGRGTEASF.